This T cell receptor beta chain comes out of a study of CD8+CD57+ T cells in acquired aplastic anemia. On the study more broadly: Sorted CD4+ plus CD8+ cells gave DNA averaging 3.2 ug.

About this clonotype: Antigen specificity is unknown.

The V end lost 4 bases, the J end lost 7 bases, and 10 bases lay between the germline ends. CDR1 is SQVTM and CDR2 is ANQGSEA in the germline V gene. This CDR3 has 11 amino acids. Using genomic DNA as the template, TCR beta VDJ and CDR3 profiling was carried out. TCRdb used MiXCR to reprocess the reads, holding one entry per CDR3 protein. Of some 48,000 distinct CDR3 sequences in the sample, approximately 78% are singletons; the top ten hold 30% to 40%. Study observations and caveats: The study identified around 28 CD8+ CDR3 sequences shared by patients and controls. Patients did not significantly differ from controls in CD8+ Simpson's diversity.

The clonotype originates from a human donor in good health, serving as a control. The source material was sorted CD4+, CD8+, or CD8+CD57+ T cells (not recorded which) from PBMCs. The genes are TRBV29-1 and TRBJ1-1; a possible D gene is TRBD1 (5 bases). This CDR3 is CSVGGGGEAFF. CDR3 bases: TGCAGCGTTGGTGGCGGGGGTGAAGCTTTCTTT.